The 18 T cell receptor beta chains in this list originate from one sample, sequenced in a study of blood T cell repertoires in COVID-19 (dated by TCRdb to between 2020 and 2021). Libraries were prepared through the immunoSEQ multiplex PCR assay. The immuneACCESS repertoire file appears here via TCRdb, limited to in-frame rearrangements. These files lack a portion of the clones; in checked studies, under half of the deficit traces to unresolved V genes, and the cause of the others is not known. For this sample there are about 320,000 clones; over 70% appear just once. The leading ten clones occupy around 5% of the sample. Sequencing used PBMCs or T cells enriched from blood (not recorded which). All receptors derive from a man under 40 who had recovered from COVID-19.

The table lists this clone with a count of one. J is TRBJ2-2 and V is TRBV7-6, with 7 bases identical to TRBD1. The junction had 11 bases not matched to a gene; V was cut back by 5 bases and J by 8 bases. The germline CDR1 and CDR2 sequences are SGHVS and FNYEAQ. CDR3 length: 15 residues. The CDR3 DNA reads TGTGCCAGCAGCCTGAGGGGGCGGTTGGCGGGGGAGCTGTTTTTT. Residues: CASSLRGRLAGELFF.

This clone was found once. The chain recombines TRBV7-8 with TRBJ1-2, with 8 bases lining up with TRBD1. Germline V gene lookup returns CDR1 SGHVS and CDR2 FQNEAQ. This CDR3 is built from 17 residues. Unmatched junction bases numbered 7, after V lost 1 base and J lost 0 bases. CDR3 coding DNA: TGTGCCAGCAGCTTAGGCGCATGGACAGGGTCTAACTATGGCTACACCTTC. Amino acids: CASSLGAWTGSNYGYTF. The full variable domain, with the rest looked up from reference TRBV7-8 and TRBJ1-2, is GAGVSQSPRYKVAKRGQDVALRCDPISGHVSLFWYQQALGQGPEFLTYFQNEAQLDKSGLPSDRFFAERPEGSVSTLKIQRTQQEDSAVYLCASSLGAWTGSNYGYTFGSGTRLTVV.

This clone was detected many times. The chain links TRBV11-3 to TRBJ2-7; no clear D gene. V lost 0 bases, J lost 0 bases, and 3 bases lay in between. The CDR3 length is 13 residues. CDR1 SGHNT and CDR2 YENEEA come from the germline V gene. CDR3 sequence (DNA): TGTGCCAGCAGCTTAGACTCCTCCTACGAGCAGTACTTC. Residues: CASSLDSSYEQYF.

This chain joins TRBV20-1 and TRBJ2-2, with no clear D. There are 14 residues in the CDR3. Germline CDR1 DFQATT, CDR2 SNEGSKA (reference sequence). V was shortened by 3 bases and J by 0 bases, with 8 bases between the two germline ends. The CDR3 DNA follows: TGCAGTGCTAGTCGACATTCGAACACCGGGGAGCTGTTTTTT. Its protein is CSASRHSNTGELFF.

The chain carries TRBV24-1 and TRBJ2-3, with 12 bases lining up with TRBD2. Germline assignment: CDR1 KGHDR and CDR2 SFDVKD. V was pared by 3 bases and J by 4 bases, with 7 bases of the junction left unmatched. CDR3 length: 17 amino acids. As DNA, the CDR3 is TGTGCCACCAGTGATCCAAACTGGACTAGCGGGGCAGATACGCAGTATTTT. This translates into CATSDPNWTSGADTQYF.

The genes are TRBV2 and TRBJ2-7; 8 bases are a match to TRBD1. V trimming: 10 bases; J trimming: 0 bases; junction bases outside the gene matches: 8. The CDR3 covers 14 residues. Germline V gene sequence: CDR1 SNHLY, CDR2 FYNNEI. This CDR3 reads CATSRDRSSYEQYF. In DNA, the CDR3 is TGTGCCACCTCCCGGGACAGGAGCTCCTACGAGCAGTACTTC.

The V gene is TRBV4-2, the J gene TRBJ1-2, with unresolved D. The CDR3 is made up of 12 amino acids. V dropped 7 bases and J dropped 2 bases, with 8 bases sitting between them. Germline lookup yields CDR1 LGHNA and CDR2 YNFKEQ. CDR3 region: CASKDNNYGYTF. CDR3 coding DNA: TGTGCCAGCAAAGACAACAACTATGGCTACACCTTC.

The CDR3, as DNA: TGTGCCAGCAGCCCCAGGACAGGGCCCCCGAGCACAGATACGCAGTATTTT. It translates to CASSPRTGPPSTDTQYF. The chain couples TRBV7-9 to TRBJ2-3; 8 bases fit TRBD1. The CDR3 spans 17 residues. In germline, CDR1 is SEHNR, CDR2 FQNEAQ (reference sequence). The junction had 10 bases not matched to a gene; V was cut back by 5 bases and J by 0 bases.

This clone was seen once. The chain joins TRBV7-2 to TRBJ1-1; perhaps TRBD1 as D (5 bases). V lost 3 bases and J 5 bases, leaving 16 bases between the germline ends. This CDR3 has 15 amino acids. Per germline, CDR1 SGHTA and CDR2 FQGNSA. The CDR3 nucleotides read TGTGCCAGCAGCTTCGACCCAGGGTTTACAACTGAAGCTTTCTTT. Translating gives CASSFDPGFTTEAFF.

The chain is built from TRBV9 and TRBJ1-1; 7 nucleotides line up with TRBD1. From germline, CDR1 is SGDLS and CDR2 YYNGEE. The ends lost 4 bases at V and 4 bases at J; junction bases unmatched: 7. This CDR3 is 14 amino acids long. CDR3 loop: CASSLSAGGTEAFF. Here the CDR3 DNA reads TGTGCCAGCAGCCTTTCCGCAGGGGGCACTGAAGCTTTCTTT.

The chain has TRBV7-9 and TRBJ1-1, with TRBD1 as a possible D gene (6 bases). Trimming left V 5 bases short and J 1 base short, with 14 bases between. The CDR3 consists of 15 residues. Germline CDR1 reads SEHNR; CDR2 reads FQNEAQ (reference sequence). CDR3 coding DNA: TGTGCCAGCAGCGGCAGACGGGGGGCGAACACTGAAGCTTTCTTT. It specifies CASSGRRGANTEAFF.

Comment on this clone: Distinct nucleotide sequences in the sample also encode this CDR3. The V and J genes are TRBV28 and TRBJ2-7, with 8 bases matching TRBD1. The junction had 0 bases not matched to a gene; V was cut back by 2 bases and J by 0 bases. CDR1 is MDHEN, CDR2 SYDVKM, per germline. The CDR3 consists of 14 residues. Here the CDR3 DNA reads TGTGCCAGCAGTTTAACAGGGGGCTCCTACGAGCAGTACTTC. This translates into CASSLTGGSYEQYF.

The chain links TRBV2 to TRBJ1-1, with 8 bases identical to TRBD1. CDR3 length: 14 residues. Trimming removed 4 bases from V and 5 bases from J; junction bases left unmatched: 6. Germline-derived CDR1 and CDR2 are SNHLY and FYNNEI. CDR3 sequence (DNA): TGTGCCAGCAGTGCAACAGGGGGATGGACTGAAGCTTTCTTT. This gives the protein CASSATGGWTEAFF.

V is TRBV9 and J is TRBJ1-6, with a tentative D call TRBD1 (5 bases). CDR1 is SGDLS, CDR2 YYNGEE, per germline. V was pared by 4 bases and J by 7 bases, with 15 bases between. CDR3 size: 15 residues. The CDR3 coding sequence is TGTGCCAGCAGCCCTCGGGCAGGGTGGAATTCACCCCTCCACTTT. Translation: CASSPRAGWNSPLHF.

The chain is built from TRBV29-1 and TRBJ2-2, with D perhaps TRBD1 (5 bases). V shed 7 bases and J shed 1 base, with 10 bases lying between them. Germline V gene lookup returns CDR1 SQVTM and CDR2 ANQGSEA. The CDR3 has 13 residues. The CDR3 loop reads CSALDRNTGELFF. The CDR3 DNA reads as TGCAGCGCTCTTGACAGGAACACCGGGGAGCTGTTTTTT.

The chain links TRBV19 to TRBJ2-2; D not certain. Germline lookup yields CDR1 LNHDA and CDR2 SQIVND (reference sequence). This CDR3 has 15 amino acids. V lost 1 base, J lost 8 bases, and 14 bases lay in between. The CDR3 sequence: CASSIGRRVLGELFF. CDR3 bases: TGTGCCAGTAGTATAGGGAGACGAGTGTTAGGGGAGCTGTTTTTT.

The chain employs TRBV19 and TRBJ1-5; tentative D call: TRBD1 (6 bases). Trimming pared 5 bases from V and 4 bases from J, leaving 15 bases between. Per the germline V gene, CDR1 is LNHDA and CDR2 is SQIVND (reference sequence). The CDR3 totals 15 residues. The CDR3 coding sequence is TGTGCCAGTAGTTGGGTCCGGGACACAAATCAGCCCCAGCATTTT. Protein sequence: CASSWVRDTNQPQHF.

This clone appeared a single time. The V call is TRBV12-1, the J call TRBJ2-3; the table's D call TRBD2 went unverified against the DNA. TRBV12-1 is described as a pseudogene. The CDR3 is 18 residues long. The CDR3 loop is CASSLGGRLAGKSDTQYF. DNA of the CDR3: TGTGCCAGCAGCTTGGGGGGCAGACTAGCGGGGAAATCAGATACGCAGTATTTT.